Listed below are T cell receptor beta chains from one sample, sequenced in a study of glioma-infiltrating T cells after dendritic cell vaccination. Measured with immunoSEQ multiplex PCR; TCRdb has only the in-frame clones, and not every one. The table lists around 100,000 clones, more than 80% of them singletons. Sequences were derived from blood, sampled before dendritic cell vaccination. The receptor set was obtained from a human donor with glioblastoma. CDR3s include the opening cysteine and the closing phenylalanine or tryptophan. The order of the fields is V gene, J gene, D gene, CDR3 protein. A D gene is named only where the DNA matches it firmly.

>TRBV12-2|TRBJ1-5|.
CASRLARRLNQPQHF
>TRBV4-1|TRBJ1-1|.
CASSQMITGRAFF
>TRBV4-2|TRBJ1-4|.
CASSQVTGLTNEKLFF
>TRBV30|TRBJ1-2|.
CAWSVGEAYGYTF
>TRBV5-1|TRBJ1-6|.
CASSLDQVFYNSPLHF
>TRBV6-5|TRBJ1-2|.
CASSPDSPANYGYTF
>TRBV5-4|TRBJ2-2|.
CASSRQTAFTGELFF
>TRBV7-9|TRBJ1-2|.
CASSRGSNYGYTF
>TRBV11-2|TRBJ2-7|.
CASSRTYEQYF
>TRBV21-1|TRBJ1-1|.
CASSKDQGCFPAFF
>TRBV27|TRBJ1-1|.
CASSFRDPIGTEAFF
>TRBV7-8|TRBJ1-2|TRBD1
CASSRQGMHGYTF
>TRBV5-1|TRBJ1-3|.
CASSTSVSGNTIYF
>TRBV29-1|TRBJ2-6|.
CSVEVRIAKGPSGANVLTF
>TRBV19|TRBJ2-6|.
CASSYSGLAGANVLTF
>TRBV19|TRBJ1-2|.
CASSISAGGYGYTF
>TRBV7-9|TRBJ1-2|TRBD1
CASSLDQGANGYTF
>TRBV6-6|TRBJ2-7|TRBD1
CASSYSGQGTYEQYF
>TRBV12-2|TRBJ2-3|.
CASRFGLAGDFRTQYF
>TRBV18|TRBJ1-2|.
CASSPPGRNYGYTF
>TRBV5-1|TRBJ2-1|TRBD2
CASSAGGRSNEQFF
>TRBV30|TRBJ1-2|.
CAWANRVMGYTF
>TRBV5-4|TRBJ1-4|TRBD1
CASSSGQDNEKLFF
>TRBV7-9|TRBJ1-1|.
CASSLLAPENTEAFF
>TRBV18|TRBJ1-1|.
CASSPRVGQGNTEAFF
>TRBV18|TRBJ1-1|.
CASSQGSTEAFF
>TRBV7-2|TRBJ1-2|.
CASSESRGQRGYGYTF
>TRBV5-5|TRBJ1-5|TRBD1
CASSLAGTGGEQPQHF
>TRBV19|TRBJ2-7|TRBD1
CASSTGTGAYEQYF
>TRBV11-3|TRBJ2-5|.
CASSQTSGSETQYF
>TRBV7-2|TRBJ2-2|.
CASSFAPPGTGELFF
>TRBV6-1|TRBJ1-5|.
CASAASNQPQHF
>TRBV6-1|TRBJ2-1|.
CASRRNRENEQFF
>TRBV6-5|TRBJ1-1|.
CASNVAGSNTEAFF
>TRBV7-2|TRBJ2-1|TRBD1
CASSLDRGTYNEQFF
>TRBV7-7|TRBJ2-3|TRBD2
CASSWTSADTQYF
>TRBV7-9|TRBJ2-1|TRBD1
CASSLVRWDRGKEKKFF
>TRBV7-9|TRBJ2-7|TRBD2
CASSSVLAGETYEQYF
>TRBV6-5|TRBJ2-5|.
CASSYGGRETQYF
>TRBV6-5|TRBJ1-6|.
CASSYSDSNSPLHF
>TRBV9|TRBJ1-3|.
CASSVEVGGSSGNTIYF
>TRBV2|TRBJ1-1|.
CASSTRWGGEAFF
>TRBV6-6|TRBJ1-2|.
CASSLQGYGYTF
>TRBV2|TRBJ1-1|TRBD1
CASSMDRAEAFF
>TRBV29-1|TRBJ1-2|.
CSVSTLANYGYTF
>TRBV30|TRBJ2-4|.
CAWSVRGGAKNIQYF
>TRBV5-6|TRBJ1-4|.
CASSFEGEEKLFF
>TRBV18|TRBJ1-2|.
CASSPSGDYGYTF
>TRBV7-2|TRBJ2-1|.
CASSSQTYNEQFF
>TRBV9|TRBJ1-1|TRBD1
CASSEGQGAVNTEAFF
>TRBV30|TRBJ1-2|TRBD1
CAWSTPGGAEVNYGYTF
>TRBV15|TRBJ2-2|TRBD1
CATSGRQGEAGELFF
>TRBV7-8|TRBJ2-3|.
CASSPRPGDLTDTQYF